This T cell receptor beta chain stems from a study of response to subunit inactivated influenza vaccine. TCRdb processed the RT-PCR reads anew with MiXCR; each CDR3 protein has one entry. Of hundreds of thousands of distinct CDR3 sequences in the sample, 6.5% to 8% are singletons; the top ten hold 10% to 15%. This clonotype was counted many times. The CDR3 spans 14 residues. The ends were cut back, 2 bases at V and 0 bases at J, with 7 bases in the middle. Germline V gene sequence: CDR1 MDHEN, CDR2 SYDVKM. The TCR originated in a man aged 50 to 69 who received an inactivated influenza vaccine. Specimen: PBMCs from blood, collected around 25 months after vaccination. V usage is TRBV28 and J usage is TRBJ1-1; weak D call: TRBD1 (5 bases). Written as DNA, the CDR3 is TGTGCCAGCAGTTTAGCGACAGTGAACACTGAAGCTTTCTTT. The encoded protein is CASSLATVNTEAFF. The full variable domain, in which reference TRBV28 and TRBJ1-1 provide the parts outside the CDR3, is DVKVTQSSRYLVKRTGEKVFLECVQDMDHENMFWYRQDPGLGLRLIYFSYDVKMKEKGDIPEGYSVSREKKERFSLILESASTNQTSMYLCASSLATVNTEAFFGQGTRLTVV.